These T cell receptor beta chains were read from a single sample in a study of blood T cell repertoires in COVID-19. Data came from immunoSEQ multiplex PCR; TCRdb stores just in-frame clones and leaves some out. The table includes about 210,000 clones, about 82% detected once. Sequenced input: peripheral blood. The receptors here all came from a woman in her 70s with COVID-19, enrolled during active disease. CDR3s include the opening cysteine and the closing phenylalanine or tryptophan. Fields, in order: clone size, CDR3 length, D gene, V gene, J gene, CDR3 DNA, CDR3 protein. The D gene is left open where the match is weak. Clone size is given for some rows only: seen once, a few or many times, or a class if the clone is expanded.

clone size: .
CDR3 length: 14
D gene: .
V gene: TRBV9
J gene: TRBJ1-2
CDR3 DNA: TGTGCCAGCAGCGCAACAGGGCGAAACTATGGCTACACCTTC
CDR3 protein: CASSATGRNYGYTF

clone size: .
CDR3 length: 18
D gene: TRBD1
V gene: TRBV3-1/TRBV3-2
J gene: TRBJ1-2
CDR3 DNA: TGTGCCAGCAGCCAAGGTGGACAGGGGGCCTCAGCCCTCTATGGCTACACCTTC
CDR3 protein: CASSQGGQGASALYGYTF

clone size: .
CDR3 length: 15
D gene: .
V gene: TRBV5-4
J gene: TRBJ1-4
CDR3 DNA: TGTGCCAGCAGCTTTATGGGGGGGACTAATGAAAAACTGTTTTTT
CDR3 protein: CASSFMGGTNEKLFF

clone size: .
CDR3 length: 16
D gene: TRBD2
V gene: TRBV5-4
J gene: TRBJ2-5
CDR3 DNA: TGTGCCAGCAGCCCGACCCTGACTAGCGGGGGAGAGACCCAGTACTTC
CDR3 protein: CASSPTLTSGGETQYF

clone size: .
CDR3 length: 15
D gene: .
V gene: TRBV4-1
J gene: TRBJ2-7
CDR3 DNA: TGCGCCAGCAGCCAAGTAGTCAGGGGAAATAGGGAGCAGTACTTC
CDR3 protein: CASSQVVRGNREQYF

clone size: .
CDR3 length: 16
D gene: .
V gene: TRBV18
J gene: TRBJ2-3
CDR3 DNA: TGTGCCAGCTCACCAGGGCCTTCTCGCGGGACAGATACGCAGTATTTT
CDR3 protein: CASSPGPSRGTDTQYF

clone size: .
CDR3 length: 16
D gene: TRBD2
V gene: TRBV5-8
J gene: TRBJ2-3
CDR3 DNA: TGTGCCAGCAGCTTAGAGCGGGGAAAGGGAACAGATACGCAGTATTTT
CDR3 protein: CASSLERGKGTDTQYF

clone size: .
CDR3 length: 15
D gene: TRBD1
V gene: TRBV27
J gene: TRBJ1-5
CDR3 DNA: TGTGCCAGCAGCTACGAAGGGGGCCTCAATCAGCCCCAGCATTTT
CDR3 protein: CASSYEGGLNQPQHF

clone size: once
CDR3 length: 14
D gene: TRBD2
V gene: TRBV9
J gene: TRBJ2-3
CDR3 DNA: TGTGCCAGCCTCGGGGGGGATAGCACAGATACGCAGTATTTT
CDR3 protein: CASLGGDSTDTQYF

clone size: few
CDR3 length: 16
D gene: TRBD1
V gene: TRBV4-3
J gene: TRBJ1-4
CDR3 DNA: TGCGCCAGCAGTCGTGAACAGGGGCTGTTAAGAGAAAAACTGTTTTTT
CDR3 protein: CASSREQGLLREKLFF

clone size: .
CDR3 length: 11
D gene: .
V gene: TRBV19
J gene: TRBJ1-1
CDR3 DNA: TGTGCCAGTAGTCAACAGGGAAAAGCTTTCTTT
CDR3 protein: CASSQQGKAFF

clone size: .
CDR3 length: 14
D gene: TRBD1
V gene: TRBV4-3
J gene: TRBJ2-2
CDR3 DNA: TGCGCCAGCAGCCGATCGGACAGGATCGGGGAGCTGTTTTTT
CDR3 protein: CASSRSDRIGELFF